Each of the 30 T cell receptor beta chains below was sequenced from the same sample in a study of T cell responses to AZD1222 COVID-19 vaccine (dated by TCRdb to the early 2020s). Preparation of the library involved the immunoSEQ multiplex PCR assay. Entries here come from immuneACCESS through TCRdb and include only in-frame sequences with V and J called. Some clones fail to appear in such tables; in the studies checked, an unresolved V gene covers under half of the shortfall, and the cause of the remainder is unknown. The sample table contains approximately 120,000 clones; only one count was recorded for roughly 86% of them. Together, the top ten hold about 4.5% of the sample. This sample's time point label indicates: about 28 days (+/-7) after the second vaccine dose. The sequenced sample was peripheral blood, obtained 28 days after the second AZD1222 dose. The receptor set was obtained from an adult who received the AZD1222 COVID-19 vaccine.

The chain uses TRBV27 and TRBJ1-5; TRBD1 might be the D (5 bases). This CDR3 contains 14 residues. Germline V gene lookup returns CDR1 MNHEY and CDR2 SMNVEV (reference sequence). Trimming took 4 bases from V and 0 from J, leaving 7 bases between them. The CDR3 DNA reads as TGTGCCAGCAGTTCGGGGGGTAGCAATCAGCCCCAGCATTTT. Amino acids: CASSSGGSNQPQHF.

The chain employs TRBV6-2 or TRBV6-3 and TRBJ2-1; no clear D. The CDR3 extends over 11 amino acids. Germline-derived CDR1 and CDR2 are MNHEY and SVGEGT. The V gene lost 1 base and the J gene lost 16 bases, with 11 bases spanning the gap. The CDR3 DNA reads TGTGCCAGCAGTTACTTTTGGTTAGCTTTCTTC. It encodes CASSYFWLAFF.

The chain couples TRBV13 to TRBJ2-1; D call uncertain. This CDR3 region has 14 residues. CDR1 and CDR2 (germline): PRHDT, FYEKMQ (reference sequence). V was trimmed by 2 bases and J by 4 bases, leaving 9 bases between them. The DNA for the CDR3 is TGTGCCAGCAGCTTAACGGGCAAATACAATGAGCAGTTCTTC. Translated: CASSLTGKYNEQFF. Full variable domain (outside the CDR3, taken from reference TRBV13 and TRBJ2-1): AAGVIQSPRHLIKEKRETATLKCYPIPRHDTVYWYQQGPGQDPQFLISFYEKMQSDKGSIPDRFSAQQFSDYHSELNMSSLELGDSALYFCASSLTGKYNEQFFGPGTRLTVL.

This sequence joins TRBV29-1 and TRBJ1-6; 7 bases align to TRBD1. V was clipped by 5 bases and J by 9 bases; unmatched bases: 7. The CDR3 loop spans 13 amino acids. Germline-derived CDR1 and CDR2 are SQVTM and ANQGSEA. The CDR3: CSVQQGWGSPLHF. CDR3 nucleotides: TGCAGCGTTCAACAGGGGTGGGGTTCACCCCTCCACTTT.

The J gene is TRBJ1-2, the V gene TRBV28; the D is unclear. V lost 2 bases to trimming and J lost 6 bases, with 7 bases between them. CDR1 MDHEN and CDR2 SYDVKM come from the germline V gene. The CDR3 has 12 residues. This CDR3 is CASSLSYDGYTF. The CDR3 DNA reads TGTGCCAGCAGTTTAAGCTATGATGGCTACACCTTC.

The chain employs TRBV21-1 and TRBJ2-1; whether TRBD1, the table's D call, matches the DNA was not checked. TRBV21-1 is reported as a pseudogene. The CDR3 runs to 14 residues. The CDR3 bases are TGTGCCAGAAAAAGGGAAGGGGTATACAATGAGCAGTTCTTC. Translation: CARKREGVYNEQFF.

This chain joins TRBV6-5 and TRBJ1-6; no clear D gene. The CDR3 loop spans 13 amino acids. Trimming removed 2 bases at V and 7 bases at J, with 6 bases between. CDR1 is MNHEY, CDR2 SVGAGI, per germline. The CDR3 protein is CASSYVGNSPLHF. CDR3 bases: TGTGCCAGCAGTTACGTGGGGAATTCACCCCTCCACTTT.

The chain employs TRBV6-5 and TRBJ2-1; D possibly corresponds to TRBD1 (6 bases). The CDR3 consists of 15 residues. Germline CDR1 reads MNHEY; CDR2 reads SVGAGI. V was pared by 6 bases and J by 5 bases, with 17 bases between. The CDR3 bases are TGTGCCAGCAGCCACGGGACGGACAGTAACAATGAGCAGTTCTTC. The encoded protein is CASSHGTDSNNEQFF.

The rearrangement links TRBV29-1 to TRBJ1-1, with D perhaps matching TRBD1 (6 bases). This CDR3 has 12 amino acids. Germline loops: CDR1 SQVTM, CDR2 ANQGSEA. Trimming took off 7 bases at V and 0 bases at J, with 9 bases between the two ends. CDR3 nucleotides: TGCAGCGGTGGACAGATGAACACTGAAGCTTTCTTT. It yields the protein CSGGQMNTEAFF. Using reference TRBV29-1 and TRBJ1-1 for the parts outside the CDR3, the full variable domain is SAVISQKPSRDICQRGTSLTIQCQVDSQVTMMFWYRQQPGQSLTLIATANQGSEATYESGFVIDKFPISRPNLTFSTLTVSNMSPEDSSIYLCSGGQMNTEAFFGQGTRLTVV.

In DNA, the CDR3 is TGTGCCAGCGGCCCCTACGAGCAGTACTTC. Protein product: CASGPYEQYF. The rearrangement links TRBV5-5 to TRBJ2-7; no clear D. The V gene lost 7 bases and the J gene lost 2 bases, with 4 bases spanning the gap. The length of the CDR3 is 10 residues. Germline CDR1 SGHKS, CDR2 YYEKEE (reference sequence). Supplemented by reference TRBV5-5 and TRBJ2-7, the full variable domain reads DAGVTQSPTHLIKTRGQQVTLRCSPISGHKSVSWYQQVLGQGPQFIFQYYEKEERGRGNFPDRFSARQFPNYSSELNVNALLLGDSALYLCASGPYEQYFGPGTRLTVT.

The chain employs TRBV5-6 and TRBJ1-1; 8 bases map to TRBD1. Germline CDR1 is SGHDT and CDR2 is YYEEEE. V gave up 4 bases and J gave up 3 bases; unmatched junction bases: 14. The length of the CDR3 is 17 residues. This CDR3 reads CASSLDRGRRVDTEAFF. DNA for the CDR3: TGTGCCAGCAGCCTTGACAGGGGCCGGCGGGTGGACACTGAAGCTTTCTTT.

This clone came up a few times. The chain combines TRBV12-3 or TRBV12-4 with TRBJ2-1; D is possibly TRBD2 (6 bases). Trimming pared 4 bases from V and 8 bases from J, leaving 12 bases between. The CDR3 contains 13 residues. This CDR3 reads CASSSEGWDEQFF. The CDR3, as DNA: TGTGCCAGCAGTTCGGAGGGCTGGGATGAGCAGTTCTTC.

The rearrangement joins TRBV4-2 to TRBJ2-5; TRBD2 matches at 9 bases. CDR1 is LGHNA, CDR2 YNFKEQ, per germline. V trimming: 3 bases; J trimming: 2 bases; junction bases outside the gene matches: 7. CDR3 size: 16 residues. The CDR3 is CASSQIGRGGQETQYF. CDR3 sequence (DNA): TGTGCCAGCAGCCAGATTGGGCGGGGGGGTCAAGAGACCCAGTACTTC.

The chain has TRBV7-9 and TRBJ1-1, with D perhaps TRBD1 (6 bases). The CDR3 is 14 residues long. Trimming cost V 2 bases and J 1 base, with 8 bases left between them. Germline CDR1 SEHNR, CDR2 FQNEAQ (reference sequence). CDR3 bases: TGTGCCAGCAGCTTAAGGGGGGAGAACACTGAAGCTTTCTTT. Translation: CASSLRGENTEAFF.

V gene TRBV27 combines with J gene TRBJ1-2, with a weak D call TRBD1 (5 bases). CDR1 and CDR2 from the germline V gene are MNHEY and SMNVEV (reference sequence). This CDR3 has 14 residues. Between the trimmed V and J ends, which lost 3 bases and 10 bases, there was a span of 18 bases. Written as DNA, the CDR3 is TGTGCCAGCAGTTTTGGCGGGGGGATTAAGGACTACACCTTC. Protein: CASSFGGGIKDYTF.

The V and J genes are TRBV19 and TRBJ2-7; D gene uncertain. The V end was cut by 3 bases, the J end by 3 bases, with 9 bases between. Germline CDR1 is LNHDA and CDR2 is SQIVND (reference sequence). The CDR3 spans 13 residues. The DNA of the CDR3 is TGTGCCAGTAGTATGGAGATGGTCTACGAGCAGTACTTC. Translated: CASSMEMVYEQYF.

J is TRBJ1-2 and V is TRBV28; maybe TRBD1 (5 bases). Trimming removed 6 bases from V and 5 bases from J, with 13 bases in between. The CDR3 spans 13 residues. CDR1 is MDHEN, CDR2 SYDVKM, per germline. This chain's CDR3 is CASSQPGTYGYTF. CDR3 in DNA: TGTGCCAGCAGCCAGCCAGGGACGTATGGCTACACCTTC.

The CDR3 sequence is CASSWGISDNSPLHF. DNA for the CDR3: TGTGCCAGCAGCTGGGGGATTTCGGATAATTCACCCCTCCACTTT. The chain links TRBV7-6 to TRBJ1-6; a weak D match, TRBD1 (5 bases). Trimming removed 4 bases at V and 5 bases at J, with 12 bases between. Germline V gene data show CDR1 as SGHVS and CDR2 as FNYEAQ. The CDR3 covers 15 residues.

The gene calls are TRBV29-1 and TRBJ2-1; D possibly uses TRBD1 or TRBD2 (6 bases each). This CDR3 has 14 amino acids. The V end lost 6 bases, the J end lost 5 bases, and 17 bases lay between the germline ends. Germline loops: CDR1 SQVTM, CDR2 ANQGSEA. The CDR3 spells CSVRDWGPNNEQFF. The CDR3 DNA sequence: TGCAGCGTGAGGGACTGGGGGCCAAACAATGAGCAGTTCTTC.

This rearrangement joins TRBV7-2 to TRBJ2-2; D unresolved. CDR3 length equals 14 residues. Germline CDR1 is SGHTA and CDR2 is FQGNSA. The V and J ends lost 2 bases and 6 bases respectively, with 10 bases between them. The CDR3 reads CASSLKGDAGELFF. Written as DNA, the CDR3 is TGTGCCAGCAGCTTAAAGGGTGACGCCGGGGAGCTGTTTTTT.

V is TRBV18 and J is TRBJ2-3; D is unclear. The CDR3 is 15 amino acids. Trimming took off 6 bases at V and 4 bases at J, with 17 bases between the two ends. CDR1 and CDR2 (germline): KGHSH, LQKENI. This CDR3 is CASSQSDDPADTQYF. CDR3 sequence (DNA): TGTGCCAGCTCCCAAAGTGACGACCCGGCAGATACGCAGTATTTT.

This chain connects TRBV7-2 to TRBJ2-5, with D uncertain. Trimming removed 5 bases at V and 0 bases at J, with 10 bases between. Per the germline V gene, CDR1 is SGHTA and CDR2 is FQGNSA. The CDR3 covers 14 residues. The CDR3 DNA reads TGTGCCAGCAGCCCGAACGACTACCAAGAGACCCAGTACTTC. It is translated as CASSPNDYQETQYF. Together with reference TRBV7-2 and TRBJ2-5, the CDR3 gives the full variable domain: GAGVSQSPSNKVTEKGKDVELRCDPISGHTALYWYRQSLGQGLEFLIYFQGNSAPDKSGLPSDRFSAERTGGSVSTLTIQRTQQEDSAVYLCASSPNDYQETQYFGPGTRLLVL.

This clone was recorded once. The rearrangement links TRBV5-1 to TRBJ2-2, with a weak D call TRBD1 (5 bases). CDR1 and CDR2 (germline): SGHRS, YFSETQ. The CDR3 extends over 16 amino acids. The V and J ends lost 4 bases and 1 base respectively, with 14 bases between them. CDR3 loop: CASSHHETVNTGELFF. CDR3 sequence (DNA): TGCGCCAGCAGCCATCACGAGACAGTGAACACCGGGGAGCTGTTTTTT.

The chain links TRBV2 to TRBJ1-6; no clear D. Trimming removed 5 bases from V and 4 bases from J, with 12 bases in between. Germline V gives CDR1 SNHLY, CDR2 FYNNEI. This CDR3 is built from 15 residues. The CDR3 DNA sequence: TGTGCCAGCAGTCCGACCGCACCTTATAATTCACCCCTCCACTTT. Amino acid sequence: CASSPTAPYNSPLHF.

The chain combines TRBV5-6 with TRBJ2-7; 7 bases are shared with TRBD1. CDR3 size: 14 residues. With 5 bases clipped from V and 0 bases from J, the junction kept 5 bases outside the gene matches. CDR1 and CDR2 (germline): SGHDT, YYEEEE. CDR3 DNA sequence: TGTGCCAGCAGAACAGGGGTCTCCTCCTACGAGCAGTACTTC. The encoded protein is CASRTGVSSYEQYF.

The chain combines TRBV7-9 with TRBJ2-7, with D tentatively TRBD1 or TRBD2 (5 bases each). Germline lookup yields CDR1 SEHNR and CDR2 FQNEAQ (reference sequence). The CDR3 runs to 16 residues. V lost 1 base, J lost 3 bases, and 16 bases lay in between. CDR3 coding DNA: TGTGCCAGCAGCTTAGGTCCGGGGCAGTCCCTCTACGAGCAGTACTTC. It translates to CASSLGPGQSLYEQYF.

The CDR3 nucleotides are TGTGCCAGTACCACAAGGGGGGCGCGCACTGAAGCTTTCTTT. It codes for CASTTRGARTEAFF. V usage is TRBV19 and J usage is TRBJ1-1; perhaps TRBD1 as D (6 bases). Deletions cut 7 bases from V and 4 bases from J, with 16 bases between. This CDR3 region has 14 residues. Germline loops: CDR1 LNHDA, CDR2 SQIVND (reference sequence).

This chain links TRBV7-2 with TRBJ1-1; D gene unclear. The V and J ends lost 0 bases and 4 bases respectively, with 9 bases between them. The CDR3 totals 14 residues. Germline V gives CDR1 SGHTA, CDR2 FQGNSA. The CDR3 DNA reads as TGTGCCAGCAGCTTAGCTGGGGAGGCCACTGAAGCTTTCTTT. Encoded protein: CASSLAGEATEAFF.

V usage is TRBV5-6 and J usage is TRBJ2-1, with D possibly TRBD1 on 6 matching bases. The CDR3 is made up of 15 amino acids. Per the germline V gene, CDR1 is SGHDT and CDR2 is YYEEEE. Deletions cut 2 bases from V and 5 bases from J, with 14 bases between. CDR3 sequence (DNA): TGTGCCAGCAGCTTTGGCGGACAGTCGAACAATGAGCAGTTCTTC. Its protein product is CASSFGGQSNNEQFF.

The chain has TRBV6-1 and TRBJ2-2; the D gene could be TRBD1 or TRBD2 (5 bases each). This CDR3 is 15 amino acids long. Trimming left V 3 bases short and J 4 bases short, with 12 bases between. CDR1 is MNHNS and CDR2 is SASEGT in the germline V gene. The CDR3 protein is CASSEEAGSTGELFF. CDR3 DNA sequence: TGTGCCAGCAGTGAGGAGGCAGGGAGCACCGGGGAGCTGTTTTTT.